Following are 23 T cell receptor beta chains from one sample sequenced in a study of blood T cell repertoires in COVID-19. Sequencing used immunoSEQ multiplex PCR; TCRdb keeps in-frame clones, though not all of them. Among fewer than 200,000 clones listed, roughly 87% were seen once. The sample comprised peripheral blood. The source is a woman in her 70s with acute or convalescent COVID-19.

This clone was observed once. The chain joins TRBV15 to TRBJ2-7; TRBD1 is a possible D gene (5 bases). Germline loops: CDR1 LNHNV, CDR2 YYDKDF (reference sequence). The length of the CDR3 is 16 residues. The V end was cut by 0 bases, the J end by 4 bases, with 16 bases between. CDR3 residues: CATSRDYPLDSYEQYF. For the CDR3, the DNA is TGTGCCACCAGCAGAGATTACCCCCTTGACAGTTACGAGCAGTACTTC.

The chain has TRBV4-3 and TRBJ1-2; D perhaps matches TRBD1 (5 bases). The V gene lost 4 bases and the J gene lost 8 bases, with 17 bases spanning the gap. This CDR3 has 14 amino acids. CDR1 and CDR2 from the germline V gene are LGHNA and YSLEER. CDR3 residues: CASSPEAGNNGYTF. The CDR3 DNA follows: TGCGCCAGCAGCCCCGAGGCAGGGAATAACGGCTACACCTTC.

This clone was observed a handful of times. This chain joins TRBV5-6 and TRBJ1-2; 7 bases align to TRBD1. This CDR3 comprises 14 residues. The V segment lost 4 bases and the J segment 7 bases; nucleotides outside the gene matches: 10. Per germline, CDR1 SGHDT and CDR2 YYEEEE. CDR3 bases: TGTGCCAGCAGCCCCAGACAGGGTGTGGCTGGCTACACCTTC. It translates to CASSPRQGVAGYTF.

The chain recombines TRBV9 with TRBJ2-1; 9 bases agree with TRBD2. The germline V gene has CDR1 SGDLS and CDR2 YYNGEE. V was pared by 1 base and J by 0 bases, with 2 bases of the junction left unmatched. The CDR3 is 16 amino acids. In DNA form, the CDR3 reads TGTGCCAGCAGCGTACTAGCGGGGTACTCCTACAATGAGCAGTTCTTC. Translation gives CASSVLAGYSYNEQFF.

The rearrangement uses TRBV21-1 and TRBJ2-7; the table's D call, TRBD1, was not checked against the DNA. TRBV21-1 is a listed pseudogene. This CDR3 comprises 15 residues. The CDR3 loop reads CASSLPDIRPYEQYF. The CDR3, as DNA: TGTGCCAGCAGCCTCCCGGACATTAGACCCTACGAGCAGTACTTC.

This chain connects TRBV4-1 to TRBJ2-7; maybe TRBD2 (5 bases). The germline gives CDR1 MGHRA, CDR2 YSYEKL. The V end was cut by 7 bases, the J end by 5 bases, with 18 bases between. The CDR3 sequence is 14 residues long. The DNA for the CDR3 is TGCGCCAGCAAGGAGGAGTGGGGAACCGACGAGCAGTACTTC. This sequence encodes CASKEEWGTDEQYF.

This chain links TRBV27 with TRBJ1-2, with 8 bases matching TRBD1. The J segment lost 5 bases and the V segment lost 5 bases, leaving 13 bases of the junction unmatched. The CDR3 length is 16 residues. Germline V gives CDR1 MNHEY, CDR2 SMNVEV (reference sequence). In nucleotides, the CDR3 is TGTGCCAGCAGTCCTATAGGACAGGGCGGGGGTTATGGCTACACCTTC. Protein sequence: CASSPIGQGGGYGYTF.

J is TRBJ1-6 and V is TRBV11-2, with unresolved D. CDR1 SGHAT and CDR2 FQNNGV come from the germline V gene. Trimming cost V 4 bases and J 0 bases, with 7 bases left between them. CDR3 length: 15 residues. As DNA, the CDR3 is TGTGCCAGCAGCTCCGCCAGCTCCTATAATTCACCCCTCCACTTT. Protein sequence: CASSSASSYNSPLHF. Based on the CDR3 plus reference TRBV11-2 and TRBJ1-6, the full variable domain is EAGVAQSPRYKIIEKRQSVAFWCNPISGHATLYWYQQILGQGPKLLIQFQNNGVVDDSQLPKDRFSAERLKGVDSTLKIQPAKLEDSAVYLCASSSASSYNSPLHFGNGTRLTVT.

This clone was found once. The CDR3 loop is CASSLTGLGNTIYF. In DNA form, the CDR3 reads TGTGCCAGCAGCTTGACAGGCCTTGGAAACACCATATATTTT. The chain links TRBV6-5 to TRBJ1-3, with D possibly TRBD1 on 6 matching bases. CDR3 size: 14 residues. The germline gives CDR1 MNHEY, CDR2 SVGAGI. The V end lost 6 bases, the J end lost 3 bases, and 12 bases lay between the germline ends.

This sequence joins TRBV6-5 and TRBJ1-2; possible D gene TRBD1, 5 bases. Germline CDR1 MNHEY, CDR2 SVGAGI. The CDR3 is 14 residues long. V gave up 6 bases and J gave up 4 bases, with 15 bases separating them. This CDR3 reads CASRASSGGYGYTF. CDR3 nucleotides: TGTGCCAGCAGGGCCTCTTCGGGGGGCTATGGCTACACCTTC.

This clone was seen once. The same CDR3 arises from other DNA sequences in this sample as well. The V call is TRBV5-4, the J call TRBJ1-2, with D tentatively TRBD1 (5 bases). Deletions cut 0 bases from V and 0 bases from J, with 6 bases between. CDR1 is SGHNT, CDR2 YYREEE, per germline (reference sequence). CDR3 length: 14 residues. The CDR3 DNA reads TGTGCCAGCAGCTTGGACAGGTCTAACTATGGCTACACCTTC. Its translation is CASSLDRSNYGYTF.

This clone has a handful of counts. The chain joins TRBV19 to TRBJ1-1; D perhaps matches TRBD1 (5 bases). Germline V CDR1 and CDR2: LNHDA, SQIVND (reference sequence). Deletions cut 6 bases from V and 3 bases from J, with 20 bases between. The CDR3 has 16 amino acids. CDR3 coding DNA: TGTGCCAGTAGACATAGTGCCCGGGGGGACTACACTGAAGCTTTCTTT. Amino acid sequence: CASRHSARGDYTEAFF.

This clone was picked up one time. The chain uses TRBV30 and TRBJ2-2, with 7 positions matching TRBD1. The CDR3 runs to 14 residues. CDR1 and CDR2 (germline): GTSNPN, SVGIG (reference sequence). V lost 5 bases and J lost 2; bases outside the gene matches: 5. The CDR3 sequence: CAWAGTANTGELFF. CDR3 in DNA: TGTGCCTGGGCCGGGACAGCAAACACCGGGGAGCTGTTTTTT.

For this clone: Sequence at one end of the junction differs from germline and may be a read error. V is TRBV24-1 and J is TRBJ1-5; TRBD1 is a possible D gene (5 bases). The germline CDR1 and CDR2 sequences are KGHDR and SFDVKD. This CDR3 region has 12 residues. The CDR3 is CATSDRWGVTVF. The CDR3 DNA follows: TGTGCCACCAGTGATCGGTGGGGGGTGACTGTTTTT.

The genes are TRBV4-2 and TRBJ2-3, with 15 bases matching TRBD2. Germline trimming cut 1 base from V and 4 bases from J; bases unmatched to any gene: 6. This CDR3 region has 18 residues. The germline V gene encodes CDR1 LGHNA and CDR2 YNFKEQ. Written as DNA, the CDR3 is TGTGCCAGCAGCCAAGGGACTAGCGGGGGGGCCGGTTCAGATACGCAGTATTTT. It codes for CASSQGTSGGAGSDTQYF.

This clone has only one observation. The rearrangement uses TRBV7-2 and TRBJ2-1, with 11 bases identical to TRBD1. V lost 4 bases to trimming and J lost 9 bases; unmatched junction nucleotides: 11. Germline CDR1 SGHTA, CDR2 FQGNSA. The CDR3 consists of 16 residues. The CDR3 reads CASSSYRDRGSGEQFF. In nucleotides, the CDR3 is TGTGCCAGCAGCTCATACCGGGACAGGGGGTCGGGTGAGCAGTTCTTC.

V and J are TRBV6-4 and TRBJ2-7; D is perhaps TRBD2 (6 bases). The germline V and J ends were trimmed by 6 bases and 4 bases, with 25 bases remaining between them. Germline V gene sequence: CDR1 MRHNA, CDR2 SNTAGT. The CDR3 is 17 amino acids. The CDR3 loop is CASRSYPLCGTFYEQYF. CDR3 bases: TGTGCCAGCAGGTCGTACCCTCTTTGCGGGACCTTTTACGAGCAGTACTTC.

CDR3 in amino acids: CASSINTANTGELFF. In DNA, the CDR3 is TGTGCCAGTAGTATCAACACAGCGAACACCGGGGAGCTGTTTTTT. The chain uses TRBV19 and TRBJ2-2; D is ambiguous. With 3 bases removed from V and 0 bases from J, the gap between germline ends came to 8 bases. The CDR3 is made up of 15 amino acids. Germline CDR1 is LNHDA and CDR2 is SQIVND (reference sequence). The entire variable domain, with the rest obtained from reference TRBV19 and TRBJ2-2, is as follows: DGGITQSPKYLFRKEGQNVTLSCEQNLNHDAMYWYRQDPGQGLRLIYYSQIVNDFQKGDIAEGYSVSREKKESFPLTVTSAQKNPTAFYLCASSINTANTGELFFGEGSRLTVL.

This clone was observed once. V gene TRBV10-3 combines with J gene TRBJ1-2; D is ambiguous. The V gene's germline CDR1 is ENHRY and CDR2 SYGVKD. The CDR3 consists of 11 residues. The V end lost 6 bases, the J end lost 3 bases, and 5 bases lay between the germline ends. CDR3 coding DNA: TGTGCCATCAGGCGGGACTATGGCTACACCTTC. Amino acids: CAIRRDYGYTF.

The chain links TRBV9 to TRBJ2-1; possible D gene TRBD1, 5 bases. In germline, CDR1 is SGDLS, CDR2 YYNGEE. Trimming removed 4 bases at V and 6 bases at J, with 14 bases between. This CDR3 is 14 amino acids long. In DNA, the CDR3 is TGTGCCAGCAGCCCCGACAGTCTCGTCAATGAGCAGTTCTTC. Encoded protein: CASSPDSLVNEQFF.

The gene calls are TRBV28 and TRBJ2-5, with a possible D match to TRBD2 (6 bases). With 6 bases removed from V and 2 bases from J, the gap between germline ends came to 10 bases. The CDR3 is 13 amino acids. Germline CDR1 MDHEN, CDR2 SYDVKM. CDR3 loop: CASSPAGQETQYF. CDR3 coding DNA: TGTGCCAGCAGCCCCGCGGGGCAAGAGACCCAGTACTTC.

This chain connects TRBV7-2 to TRBJ2-1; 9 positions match TRBD2. This CDR3 has 14 amino acids. Trimming cost V 3 bases and J 8 bases; bases outside gene matches: 5. The germline V gene has CDR1 SGHTA and CDR2 FQGNSA. CDR3 loop: CASSFLAGFDEQFF. CDR3 nucleotides: TGTGCCAGCAGCTTCCTAGCGGGATTCGATGAGCAGTTCTTC.

The chain is built from TRBV24-1 and TRBJ2-3, with 7 bases that match TRBD2. The CDR3 extends over 14 amino acids. CDR1 is KGHDR and CDR2 is SFDVKD in the germline V gene. V was clipped by 4 bases and J by 4 bases; unmatched bases: 4. Written as DNA, the CDR3 is TGTGCCACCAGTGAACCTGGACTAGCAGATACGCAGTATTTT. It translates to CATSEPGLADTQYF.